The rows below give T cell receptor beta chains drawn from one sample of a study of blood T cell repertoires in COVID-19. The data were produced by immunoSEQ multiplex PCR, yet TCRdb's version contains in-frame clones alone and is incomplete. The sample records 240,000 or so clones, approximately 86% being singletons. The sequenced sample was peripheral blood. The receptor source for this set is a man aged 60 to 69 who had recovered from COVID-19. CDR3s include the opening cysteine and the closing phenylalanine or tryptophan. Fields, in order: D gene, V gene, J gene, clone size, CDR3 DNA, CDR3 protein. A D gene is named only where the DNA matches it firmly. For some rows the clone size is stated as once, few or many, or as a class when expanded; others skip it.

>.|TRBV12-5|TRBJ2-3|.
TGTGCTAGTGGTTTGGGTGACTGGGAGGCAGATACGCAGTATTTT
CASGLGDWEADTQYF
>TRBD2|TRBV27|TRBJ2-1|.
TGTGCCAGCAGTTTAGGCGTTGCGGGGGGCCTCAATGAGCAGTTCTTC
CASSLGVAGGLNEQFF
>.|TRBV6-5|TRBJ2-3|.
TGTGCCAGCAGTTTCCAAACTAGGGAAGATACGCAGTATTTT
CASSFQTREDTQYF
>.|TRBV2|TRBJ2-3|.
TGTGCCAGCAGTCTAACAGATACGCAGTATTTT
CASSLTDTQYF
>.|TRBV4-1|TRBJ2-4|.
TGCGCCAGCAGCTTCGGTGGAGTCAAGGACATTCAGTACTTC
CASSFGGVKDIQYF
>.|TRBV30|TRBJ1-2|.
TGTGCCTGGAGTCCGCAGGGGTTTGATGGCTACACCTTC
CAWSPQGFDGYTF
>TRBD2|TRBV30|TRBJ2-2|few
TGTGCCTTGAGGCGGGGGGAAGTAACCGGGGAGCTGTTTTTT
CALRRGEVTGELFF
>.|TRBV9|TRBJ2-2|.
TGTGCCAGCAGCCCCCGGGGCACCGGGGAGCTGTTTTTT
CASSPRGTGELFF
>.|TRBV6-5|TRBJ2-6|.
TGTGCCACACTAGGACAGACGGGGGCCAACGTCCTGACTTTC
CATLGQTGANVLTF
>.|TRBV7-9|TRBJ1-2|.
TGTGCCAGCAGCTTCCTCGGGGGTCAAGGGGACTATGGCTACACCTTC
CASSFLGGQGDYGYTF
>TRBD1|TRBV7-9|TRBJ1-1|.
TGTGCCAGCAGATTAGGGACAGCACCGGCCACTGAAGCTTTCTTT
CASRLGTAPATEAFF
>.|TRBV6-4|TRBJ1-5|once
TGTGCCAGCAGGGAGGGTGGACAGCCCCAGCATTTT
CASREGGQPQHF
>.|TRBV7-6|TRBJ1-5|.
TGTGCCAGCAGCTTGTTGTCAGGCTACAATCAGCCCCAGCATTTT
CASSLLSGYNQPQHF
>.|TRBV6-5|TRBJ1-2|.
TGTGCCAGCAGTTTCGAAGCAGGGGAGGGGTATGGCTACACCTTC
CASSFEAGEGYGYTF
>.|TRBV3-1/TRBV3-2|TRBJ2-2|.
TGTGCCAGCAGCTACAGAGTCACCGGGGAGCTGTTTTTT
CASSYRVTGELFF
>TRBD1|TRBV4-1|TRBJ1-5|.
TGCGCCAGCAGCAAGGGACAGGGGGCGGATCAGCCCCAGCATTTT
CASSKGQGADQPQHF
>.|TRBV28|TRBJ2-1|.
TGTGCCAGCAGTTTGGCAGGGGGGTCCTACAATGAGCAGTTCTTC
CASSLAGGSYNEQFF
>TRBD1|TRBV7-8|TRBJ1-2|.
TGTGCCAGCAGCGCCGTAGGGGGCTATTTTAACTATGGCTACACCTTC
CASSAVGGYFNYGYTF
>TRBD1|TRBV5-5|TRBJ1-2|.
TGTGCCAGCGGCGGGACCACAGGGGCCTATGGCTACACCTTC
CASGGTTGAYGYTF
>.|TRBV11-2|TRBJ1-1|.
TGTGCCAGCAGCCCAGCGATGGGTGCGGCTTTCTTT
CASSPAMGAAFF
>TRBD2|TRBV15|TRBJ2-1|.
TGTGCCACCAGCAGCCCGGGACTAGACTCCTACAATGAGCAGTTCTTC
CATSSPGLDSYNEQFF
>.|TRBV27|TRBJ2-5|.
TGTGCCAGCAGTTTGATCGTTGGGCTAGAGACCCAGTACTTC
CASSLIVGLETQYF
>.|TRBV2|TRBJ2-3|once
TGTGCCAGCAGTGGAGGGCTACCCCAGTATTTT
CASSGGLPQYF
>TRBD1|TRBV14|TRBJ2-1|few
TGTGCCAGCAGCCAAGGAGGACAGGGGGTCTACAATGAGCAGTTCTTC
CASSQGGQGVYNEQFF
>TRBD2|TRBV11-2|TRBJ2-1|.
TGTGCCAGCAGCTACGGGGCCGGGACTAGCGGGGGGGCGTATCAGTTCTTC
CASSYGAGTSGGAYQFF
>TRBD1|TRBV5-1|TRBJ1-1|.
TGCGCCAGCAGCACGGAGGGACAGAAAGCTTTCTTT
CASSTEGQKAFF
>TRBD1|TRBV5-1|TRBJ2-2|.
TGCGCCAGCAGCTGGCCGGGACAGGGGACCACCGGGGAGCTGTTTTTT
CASSWPGQGTTGELFF
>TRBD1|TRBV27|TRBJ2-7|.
TGTGCCAGCAGTCTCAAACAGGGGGTGGGCGAGCAGTACTTC
CASSLKQGVGEQYF
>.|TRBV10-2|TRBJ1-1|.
TGCGCCAGCAGTACCTTGAGGGTATCGTCTGAAGCTTTCTTT
CASSTLRVSSEAFF
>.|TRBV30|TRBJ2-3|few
TGTGCCTGGAGTGTGAAGGAGGGGACAGATACGCAGTATTTT
CAWSVKEGTDTQYF
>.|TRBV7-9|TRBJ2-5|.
TGTGCCAGCAGTAGCTGGGCCCCGAGGGAGGAGACCCAGTACTTC
CASSSWAPREETQYF
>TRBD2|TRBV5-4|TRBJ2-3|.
TGTGCCAGCAGCTCAGGACTAGCGGGGATCACAGATACGCAGTATTTT
CASSSGLAGITDTQYF
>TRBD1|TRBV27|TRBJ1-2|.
TGTGCCAGCTGTTTTCGACAGGGATTCCTCTATGGCTACACCTTC
CASCFRQGFLYGYTF
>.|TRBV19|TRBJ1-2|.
TGTGCCAGTAGTATAGACAGGGCCTCCAACTATGGCTACACCTTC
CASSIDRASNYGYTF
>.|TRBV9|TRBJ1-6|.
TGTGCCAGCAGCCGACAGGTTTCCAATTCACCCCTCCACTTT
CASSRQVSNSPLHF
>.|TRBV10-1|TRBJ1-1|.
TGCGCCAGCAGTGTAAATAAAAACACTGAAGCTTTCTTT
CASSVNKNTEAFF
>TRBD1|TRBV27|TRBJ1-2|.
TGTGCCAGCAGTCCGGGACAGGGGGCGTATGGCTACACCTTC
CASSPGQGAYGYTF
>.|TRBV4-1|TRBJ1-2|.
TGCGCCAGCAGCCAATATACAGATGAGATTAACTATGGCTACACCTTC
CASSQYTDEINYGYTF
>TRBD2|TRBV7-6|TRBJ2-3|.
TGTGCCAGCAAGGGCGGGGGAGCTAGCACAGATACGCAGTATTTT
CASKGGGASTDTQYF